The TCR beta chain under discussion was sequenced for a study of blood T cells in healthy people across ages. Trimming removed 5 bases from V and 3 bases from J; junction bases left unmatched: 8. CDR1 and CDR2 from the germline V gene are DFQATT and SNEGSKA (reference sequence). The CDR3 length is 14 residues. PCR was performed a second time for roughly 7 to 11 cycles using a sample-barcoded 5' primer and a J-beta primer mix. TCRdb reprocessed the 5' RACE reads via MiXCR and lists one record per CDR3 protein. The sample carries roughly 730,000 distinct CDR3 sequences, 45% to 70% recorded once. The sequenced sample consisted of blood. This rearrangement joins TRBV20-1 to TRBJ2-3; 7 bases map to TRBD1. The clonotype comes from a man aged 35 to 55 in good health. The CDR3 DNA reads TGCAGTGCTGTGGGACAGTCGGGAACAGATACGCAGTATTTT. Amino acids: CSAVGQSGTDTQYF.